A selection of T cell receptor beta chains follows, all from one sample in a study of blood T cell repertoires in COVID-19. Assay: immunoSEQ multiplex PCR; the TCRdb copy retains only in-frame clones and omits some. The table lists 35,000 to 55,000 clones, 75% to 90% of them singletons. The sequenced material came from peripheral blood. All receptors come from a man between 60 and 75 years old with active COVID-19. CDR3s include the opening cysteine and the closing phenylalanine or tryptophan. The order of the fields is clone size, D gene, V gene, J gene, CDR3 DNA, CDR3 protein. The D gene is left open where the match is weak. The size field is filled for only some rows; it gives once, few, many or a size class.

clone size: NA; D gene: TRBD1; V gene: TRBV7-2; J gene: TRBJ1-1; CDR3 DNA: TGTGCCAGCAGCGCCCTGACAGGGGGCATCGCTGAAGCTTTCTTT; CDR3 protein: CASSALTGGIAEAFF
clone size: NA; D gene: TRBD1; V gene: TRBV5-1; J gene: TRBJ2-2; CDR3 DNA: TGCGCCAGCAGCTTGGCACAGGGGGCGACCGGGGAGCTGTTTTTT; CDR3 protein: CASSLAQGATGELFF
clone size: once; D gene: NA; V gene: TRBV5-6; J gene: TRBJ2-5; CDR3 DNA: TGTGCCAGCAGCTTGGAAGCTAGCGCAAATGTAAGAGAGACCCAGTACTTC; CDR3 protein: CASSLEASANVRETQYF
clone size: once; D gene: NA; V gene: TRBV28; J gene: TRBJ1-6; CDR3 DNA: TGTGCCAGCAGTTTAATCTCCCCACAGGGCCGGCGGTCACCCCTCCACTTT; CDR3 protein: CASSLISPQGRRSPLHF
clone size: NA; D gene: NA; V gene: TRBV7-3; J gene: TRBJ2-2; CDR3 DNA: TGTGCCAGCCAGGGTGTCGGGGAGCTGTTTTTT; CDR3 protein: CASQGVGELFF
clone size: NA; D gene: NA; V gene: TRBV4-3; J gene: TRBJ2-2; CDR3 DNA: TGCGCCAGCAGCCAAGATTTGCTGGGGGGTTTCGGCGGGGAGCTGTTTTTT; CDR3 protein: CASSQDLLGGFGGELFF
clone size: NA; D gene: TRBD1; V gene: TRBV28; J gene: TRBJ2-7; CDR3 DNA: TGTGCCAGCACCCGGGACAGGGGGCGCCGCGAGCAGTACTTC; CDR3 protein: CASTRDRGRREQYF
clone size: NA; D gene: NA; V gene: TRBV30; J gene: TRBJ2-6; CDR3 DNA: TGTGCCTCTAACTCTGGGGCCAACGTCCTGACTTTC; CDR3 protein: CASNSGANVLTF
clone size: NA; D gene: NA; V gene: TRBV5-5; J gene: TRBJ2-7; CDR3 DNA: TGTGCCAGCAGCCGCGGCTGGACTTTTAGCTCCTACGAGCAGTACTTC; CDR3 protein: CASSRGWTFSSYEQYF
clone size: once; D gene: NA; V gene: TRBV30; J gene: TRBJ2-3; CDR3 DNA: TGTGCCTGGACGGCTAGCGCAGCCACAGATACGCAGTATTTT; CDR3 protein: CAWTASAATDTQYF
clone size: NA; D gene: TRBD2; V gene: TRBV5-6; J gene: TRBJ2-7; CDR3 DNA: TGTGCCAGCAGCTCCGGGACTAGCGGATTCTACGAGCAGTACTTC; CDR3 protein: CASSSGTSGFYEQYF
clone size: few; D gene: TRBD1; V gene: TRBV28; J gene: TRBJ2-7; CDR3 DNA: TGTGCCAGCAGCCCCCACGGACAGGGGGTAGACGAGCAGTACTTC; CDR3 protein: CASSPHGQGVDEQYF
clone size: NA; D gene: TRBD1; V gene: TRBV27; J gene: TRBJ2-2; CDR3 DNA: TGTGCCAGCAGCTCCCCAGGGGGCTTCACCGGGGAGCTGTTTTTT; CDR3 protein: CASSSPGGFTGELFF
clone size: NA; D gene: NA; V gene: TRBV19; J gene: TRBJ1-2; CDR3 DNA: TGTGCCAGTAGTCTACTTTTAGACTATGGCTACACCTTC; CDR3 protein: CASSLLLDYGYTF
clone size: NA; D gene: TRBD2; V gene: TRBV6-2/TRBV6-3; J gene: TRBJ2-3; CDR3 DNA: TGTGCCAGCAGTTTGGGACTAGCTAGTGGCGCAGATACGCAGTATTTT; CDR3 protein: CASSLGLASGADTQYF
clone size: few; D gene: TRBD2; V gene: TRBV30; J gene: TRBJ2-7; CDR3 DNA: TGTGCCTGGAGTGTCCTAGCGGGACTCTCCTACGAGCAGTACTTC; CDR3 protein: CAWSVLAGLSYEQYF
clone size: NA; D gene: NA; V gene: TRBV6-5; J gene: TRBJ1-1; CDR3 DNA: TGTGCCAGCAGACCCCTGAGTAACACTGAAGCTTTCTTT; CDR3 protein: CASRPLSNTEAFF
clone size: once; D gene: TRBD1; V gene: TRBV7-2; J gene: TRBJ2-5; CDR3 DNA: TGTGCCAGCAGCTTATGGAATGAGGGGGCAACGGAGACCCAGTACTTC; CDR3 protein: CASSLWNEGATETQYF
clone size: once; D gene: NA; V gene: TRBV6-5; J gene: TRBJ2-3; CDR3 DNA: TGTGCCAGCAGTTATGAGGGACTCGGTACGCAGTATTTT; CDR3 protein: CASSYEGLGTQYF
clone size: NA; D gene: TRBD2; V gene: TRBV7-2; J gene: TRBJ2-7; CDR3 DNA: TGTGCCAGCAGCTTAGCGTTAGCGGGGGGCGAGCAGTACTTC; CDR3 protein: CASSLALAGGEQYF
clone size: few; D gene: NA; V gene: TRBV5-4; J gene: TRBJ2-7; CDR3 DNA: TGTGCCAGCAGCTGGGGGGGGCTTGCTCAAGAGCAGTACTTC; CDR3 protein: CASSWGGLAQEQYF
clone size: NA; D gene: NA; V gene: TRBV24-1; J gene: TRBJ2-3; CDR3 DNA: TGTGCCACCGAGAAGGAGCCGAACACAGATACGCAGTATTTT; CDR3 protein: CATEKEPNTDTQYF
clone size: NA; D gene: NA; V gene: TRBV6-5; J gene: TRBJ2-2; CDR3 DNA: TGTGCCAGCAGTCCCCAGAGAGGGAACACCGGGGAGCTGTTTTTT; CDR3 protein: CASSPQRGNTGELFF
clone size: once; D gene: NA; V gene: TRBV18; J gene: TRBJ2-7; CDR3 DNA: TGTGCCAGCTCACCCGGGACCTACGAGCAGTACTTC; CDR3 protein: CASSPGTYEQYF
clone size: NA; D gene: TRBD2; V gene: TRBV7-2; J gene: TRBJ2-7; CDR3 DNA: TGTGCCAGCAGCTTTCCGGATAGCGGGGATCTAGAGCAGTACTTC; CDR3 protein: CASSFPDSGDLEQYF
clone size: NA; D gene: NA; V gene: TRBV4-1; J gene: TRBJ2-3; CDR3 DNA: TGCGCCAGCAGCCAAGGGAAGAGCGGGCGTGGAACAGATACGCAGTATTTT; CDR3 protein: CASSQGKSGRGTDTQYF